This T cell receptor beta chain was identified in a study of T cells in Graves' hyperthyroidism and ophthalmopathy. Study-wide findings and caveats: The model forecast ophthalmopathy, anticipating it by a median approximately 7 months before onset.

Amplification yielded TCR beta CDR3 regions, with RNA transcripts as the source. The HTBI primer set served for first-round RT-PCR of the TCR CDR3. TCRdb passed the multiplex PCR reads through MiXCR, listing each CDR3 protein once. This repertoire shows approximately 380,000 distinct CDR3 sequences, about 18% found once; its top ten account for 35% to 45%. On this clonotype itself: Its cognate antigen is unknown.

The study left out patients who had uncontrolled infection, other autoimmune disease, pregnancy or lactation. The TCR was taken from a man aged 18 to 29 with Graves' ophthalmopathy. The sequenced material came from blood.

Here the CDR3 DNA reads TGTGCCAGCAGTCTCGGTTCGGTGGTAGAGACCCAGTACTTC. Amino acid sequence: CASSLGSVVETQYF. The chain recombines TRBV27 with TRBJ2-5; D gene uncertain. V was clipped by 5 bases and J by 4 bases, with 14 bases between them. Germline V CDR1 and CDR2: MNHEY, SMNVEV (reference sequence). CDR3 length: 14 amino acids.